This TCR beta chain emerged from a study of T cell repertoires in cytomegalovirus infection. Study-wide background: CMV epitopes that were recently identified and HLA-C-restricted were used alongside well-studied HLA-B-restricted ones. Matching HLA type and CMV infection were both indicated by public TCR beta signatures.

Regarding the study as a whole: In two of eight donors, the top clonotype was HLA-C-restricted CMV-specific.

V trimming: 4 bases; J trimming: 1 base; junction bases outside the gene matches: 7. Per the germline V gene, CDR1 is SGDLS and CDR2 is YYNGEE. The CDR3 loop spans 16 amino acids. MiXCR, applied by TCRdb to the reads, yields one record per CDR3 protein. This sample has 650,000 to 900,000 distinct CDR3 sequences, with about 27% found just once. Of note for this clonotype: As yet, its antigen is unknown.

The chain carries TRBV9 and TRBJ2-2, with 7 nucleotides matching TRBD1. The source material was cultured CD8+ T cells from PBMCs, sampled from culture after CMV antigen stimulation. The TCR was taken from a human donor in good health (CMV status not recorded). Some clones in this sample may be carry-over from other donors' samples. The CDR3 reads CASSLRQGGNTGELFF. In DNA, the CDR3 is TGTGCCAGCAGCCTCCGACAGGGCGGGAACACCGGGGAGCTGTTTTTT.